The 21 T cell receptor beta chains reported below all come from one sample, sequenced in a study of T cells of healthy individuals. TCRdb called the 5' RACE reads again in MiXCR, with one record for every CDR3 protein. The data contain about 63,000 distinct CDR3 sequences, 15% to 20% of them singletons. These receptors all stem from a human donor in good health.

The chain employs TRBV28 and TRBJ2-7, with D perhaps matching TRBD2 (5 bases). With 4 bases removed from V and 3 bases from J, the gap between germline ends came to 16 bases. This CDR3 comprises 15 residues. Germline CDR1 MDHEN, CDR2 SYDVKM. The CDR3, as DNA: TGTGCCAGCAGTTCCGGGGTCGGTAGAGGCTACGAGCAGTACTTC. As protein: CASSSGVGRGYEQYF.

This clonotype has a count of ten or more. At one end the junction does not follow the germline gene, possibly because of a read error. The V gene is TRBV7-2, the J gene TRBJ2-7; a possible D gene is TRBD1 (5 bases). Germline V gene sequence: CDR1 SGHTA, CDR2 FQGNSA. The CDR3 extends over 13 amino acids. This chain's CDR3 is CASSLVSDTLWDF. The CDR3, as DNA: TGTGCCAGCAGCTTAGTCTCGGACACCCTGTGGGACTTC.

This clonotype was observed a few times. The chain joins TRBV12-3 or TRBV12-4 to TRBJ2-1; D uncertain. V was cut by 2 bases and J by 2 bases, with 7 bases left in between. The CDR3 contains 14 residues. CDR3 bases: TGTGCCAGCAGTTTAACGGAGACCTACAATGAGCAGTTCTTC. Amino acid sequence: CASSLTETYNEQFF.

The chain is built from TRBV3-1 and TRBJ2-7; a possible D gene is TRBD2 (6 bases). Trimming pared 8 bases from V and 6 bases from J, leaving 17 bases between. The germline gives CDR1 LGHDT, CDR2 YNNKEL (reference sequence). The CDR3 consists of 13 residues. CDR3 sequence: CASGLPEGGEQYF. CDR3 DNA: TGTGCCAGCGGTCTACCGGAGGGAGGCGAGCAGTACTTC.

Many counts were recorded for this clonotype. This chain joins TRBV20-1 and TRBJ1-2; D is ambiguous. The CDR3 consists of 12 residues. From germline, CDR1 is DFQATT and CDR2 SNEGSKA (reference sequence). Trimming stripped 3 bases from V and 2 bases from J, with 7 bases between. CDR3 nucleotides: TGCAGTGCTAGGTCTGCAAACTATGGCTACACCTTC. This gives the protein CSARSANYGYTF.

The chain has TRBV5-6 and TRBJ1-5, with D possibly matching TRBD1 (6 bases). The germline CDR1 and CDR2 sequences are SGHDT and YYEEEE. V was shortened by 1 base and J by 2 bases, with 7 bases between the two germline ends. The length of the CDR3 is 14 residues. The CDR3, as DNA: TGTGCCAGCAGCTTGAGACAGGGCAATCAGCCCCAGCATTTT. Translating it yields CASSLRQGNQPQHF.

This clonotype was observed a handful of times. The chain is built from TRBV28 and TRBJ1-2; 9 bases agree with TRBD1. This CDR3 has 14 amino acids. CDR1 MDHEN and CDR2 SYDVKM come from the germline V gene. V lost 6 bases, J lost 14 bases, and 16 bases stayed unmatched. The CDR3 sequence: CASSLTGGYYGCTF. The DNA for the CDR3 is TGTGCCAGCAGCCTGACAGGGGGATACTATGGCTGTACCTTC.

The CDR3 sequence: CASSSRDLGEPQHF. The CDR3 DNA reads TGTGCCAGCAGCTCTCGGGACCTCGGGGAGCCCCAGCATTTT. The chain recombines TRBV11-2 with TRBJ1-5, with a possible D match to TRBD1 (5 bases). Germline CDR1 reads SGHAT; CDR2 reads FQNNGV. This CDR3 spans 14 amino acids. Trimming cost V 4 bases and J 8 bases, with 15 bases left between them.

Many counts were recorded for this clonotype. The CDR3 spells CASSSRTGGIYEQYF. CDR3 nucleotides: TGCGCCAGCAGCTCCAGGACAGGGGGAATCTACGAGCAGTACTTC. The chain combines TRBV5-1 with TRBJ2-7; 10 nucleotides agree with TRBD1. Germline CDR1 and CDR2: SGHRS and YFSETQ. The CDR3 extends over 15 amino acids. V was clipped by 3 bases and J by 3 bases; unmatched bases: 6. The variable domain in full, with the rest retrieved from reference TRBV5-1 and TRBJ2-7, is KAGVTQTPRYLIKTRGQQVTLSCSPISGHRSVSWYQQTPGQGLQFLFEYFSETQRNKGNFPGRFSGRQFSNSRSEMNVSTLELGDSALYLCASSSRTGGIYEQYFGPGTRLTVT.

Many counts were recorded for this clonotype. This rearrangement joins TRBV7-3 to TRBJ2-3, with a weak D call TRBD1 (6 bases). Germline CDR1 is SGHTA and CDR2 is FQGTGA. Trimming took 8 bases from V and 5 from J, leaving 14 bases between them. The CDR3 is 13 residues long. CDR3 sequence (DNA): TGTGCCAGCGGAACAGGGCTGAGAGATACGCAGTATTTT. Its protein is CASGTGLRDTQYF.

Only a few counts were recorded for this clonotype. The J gene is TRBJ2-3, the V gene TRBV6-2 or TRBV6-3; D gene unclear. Trimming left V 6 bases short and J 5 bases short, with 12 bases between. The CDR3 sequence is 13 residues long. CDR1 and CDR2 from the germline V gene are MNHEY and SVGEGT. This chain's CDR3 is CASRFSGGDTQYF. The CDR3 DNA is TGTGCCAGCAGGTTCTCGGGCGGAGATACGCAGTATTTT.

This clonotype appeared a few times. The rearrangement uses TRBV6-2 or TRBV6-3 and TRBJ2-7; 13 bases line up with TRBD2. Germline loops: CDR1 MNHEY, CDR2 SVGEGT. The CDR3 is 19 residues long. V lost 2 bases to trimming and J lost 1 base; unmatched junction nucleotides: 11. This CDR3 reads CASSYVRTSGGHRSYEQYF. CDR3 bases: TGTGCCAGCAGTTACGTCCGGACTAGCGGGGGCCACCGATCCTACGAGCAGTACTTC.

This clonotype was seen a handful of times. V is TRBV28 and J is TRBJ2-7; 8 bases fit TRBD1. V was pared by 2 bases and J by 1 base, with 4 bases of the junction left unmatched. This CDR3 has 15 amino acids. In germline, CDR1 is MDHEN, CDR2 SYDVKM. The CDR3 nucleotides read TGTGCCAGCAGTTTAGGGCAGGGGGCTTCCTACGAGCAGTACTTC. Protein: CASSLGQGASYEQYF.

V and J are TRBV3-1 and TRBJ2-1, with TRBD2 identical over 10 bases. CDR1 is LGHDT, CDR2 YNNKEL, per germline (reference sequence). The CDR3 runs to 15 residues. V dropped 4 bases and J dropped 7; count of bases not matched to a gene: 7. The CDR3 protein is CASSLLAGVGNEQFF. CDR3 bases: TGTGCCAGCAGCCTCCTAGCGGGAGTCGGTAATGAGCAGTTCTTC.

This clonotype turned up a few times. The chain employs TRBV7-9 and TRBJ2-7; D is unresolved. The CDR3 has 15 amino acids. Looked up from germline, CDR1 is SEHNR and CDR2 is FQNEAQ (reference sequence). The V gene lost 1 base and the J gene lost 6 bases, with 16 bases spanning the gap. CDR3 loop: CASSLGRGSPLEQYF. The CDR3 bases are TGTGCCAGCAGCTTAGGGCGAGGTAGCCCCCTCGAGCAGTACTTC.

This clonotype has ten or more counts. The gene calls are TRBV6-1 and TRBJ1-5; possible D gene TRBD1, 6 bases. CDR3 length: 12 amino acids. The V end lost 10 bases, the J end lost 3 bases, and 10 bases lay between the germline ends. CDR1 and CDR2 from the germline V gene are MNHNS and SASEGT. DNA of the CDR3: TGTGCCACCCGGGACACCAATCAGCCCCAGCATTTT. It specifies CATRDTNQPQHF.

This clonotype was counted at least ten times. The V and J genes are TRBV6-2 or TRBV6-3 and TRBJ2-7; D unresolved. Looked up from germline, CDR1 is MNHEY and CDR2 is SVGEGT. The CDR3 is made up of 14 amino acids. Deletions cut 2 bases from V and 0 bases from J, with 8 bases between. As DNA, the CDR3 is TGTGCCAGCAGTTACGGGCGGAGCTCCTACGAGCAGTACTTC. Its translation: CASSYGRSSYEQYF.

This clonotype was seen many times. V gene TRBV7-9 combines with J gene TRBJ2-7; 7 bases align to TRBD1. The CDR3 covers 14 residues. V trimming: 1 base; J trimming: 2 bases; junction bases outside the gene matches: 2. Germline V gene sequence: CDR1 SEHNR, CDR2 FQNEAQ (reference sequence). In DNA form, the CDR3 reads TGTGCCAGCAGCTTAGTACAGGGGACCTACGAGCAGTACTTC. Residues: CASSLVQGTYEQYF.

This clonotype was observed a few times. The chain joins TRBV11-2 to TRBJ1-1; TRBD1 aligns across 7 bases. Trimming at V came to 5 bases and at J to 3 bases, leaving 12 bases not matched to a gene. The CDR3 has 16 amino acids. Germline values: CDR1 SGHAT, CDR2 FQNNGV. CDR3 loop: CASSPPTGRRHTEAFF. The CDR3 DNA is TGTGCCAGCAGCCCACCGACAGGGAGAAGGCACACTGAAGCTTTCTTT.

The chain uses TRBV7-9 and TRBJ2-7; 12 bases map to TRBD2. Germline V gene lookup returns CDR1 SEHNR and CDR2 FQNEAQ (reference sequence). V lost 5 bases and J lost 6; bases outside the gene matches: 5. The CDR3 runs 14 residues. CDR3 nucleotide sequence: TGTGCCAGCAGCCCAAGACTAGCGGGAGTCGAGCAGTACTTC. It specifies CASSPRLAGVEQYF.

This chain connects TRBV6-1 to TRBJ2-1; D possibly corresponds to TRBD2 (5 bases). The ends were cut back, 6 bases at V and 2 bases at J, with 5 bases in the middle. The CDR3 extends over 12 amino acids. The V gene's germline CDR1 is MNHNS and CDR2 SASEGT. The CDR3 is CASRLAYNEQFF. The CDR3 DNA follows: TGTGCCAGCAGACTAGCCTACAATGAGCAGTTCTTC.